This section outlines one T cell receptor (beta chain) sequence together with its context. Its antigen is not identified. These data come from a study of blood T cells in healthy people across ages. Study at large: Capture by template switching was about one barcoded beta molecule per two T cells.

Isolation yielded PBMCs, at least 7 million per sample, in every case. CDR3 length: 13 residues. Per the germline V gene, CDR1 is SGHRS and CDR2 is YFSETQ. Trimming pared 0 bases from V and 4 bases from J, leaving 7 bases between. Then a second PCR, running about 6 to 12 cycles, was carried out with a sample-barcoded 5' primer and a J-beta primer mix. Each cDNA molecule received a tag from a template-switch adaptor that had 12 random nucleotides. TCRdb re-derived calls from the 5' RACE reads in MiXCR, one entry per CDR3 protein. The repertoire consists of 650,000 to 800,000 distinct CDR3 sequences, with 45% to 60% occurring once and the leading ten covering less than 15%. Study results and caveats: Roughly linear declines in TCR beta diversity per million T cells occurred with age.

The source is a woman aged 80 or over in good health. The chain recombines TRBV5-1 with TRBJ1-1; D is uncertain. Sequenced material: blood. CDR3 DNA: TGCGCCAGCAGCTTGGTAGGGAGCACTGAAGCTTTCTTT. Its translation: CASSLVGSTEAFF.